What follows describes a single TCR beta chain. Its matching antigen is unknown. This entry is derived from a study of cytomegalovirus exposure and HLA in healthy donors. Broader study findings: The study carried out a later analysis of TCR beta sequences. It associated some 18,000 of them with specific HLA alleles at a false discovery rate of 0.05. Reports credit the classifier with highly specific, highly sensitive diagnosis of cytomegalovirus status.

Amplification used 60 Vbeta primers and 13 Jbeta primers. Sequenced by immunoSEQ multiplex PCR; TCRdb stores in-frame clones only, minus some. Among about 150,000 clones, 82% were seen once, and the ten largest hold around 7%. The germline CDR1 and CDR2 sequences are MDHEN and SYDVKM. Deletions cut 3 bases from V and 2 bases from J, with 4 bases between. The CDR3 is made up of 13 amino acids. The sequencing input was PBMCs. The source is a woman between 50 and 59 years old in good health and CMV-seropositive. The chain employs TRBV28 and TRBJ2-2; D is ambiguous. CDR3 protein: CASSFLNTGELFF. The DNA of the CDR3 is TGTGCCAGCAGTTTTTTAAACACCGGGGAGCTGTTTTTT.